This TCR beta chain was found in a study of cytomegalovirus exposure and HLA in healthy donors. Germline V gene sequence: CDR1 SGHTA, CDR2 FQGNSA. Trimming cost V 1 base and J 4 bases; bases outside gene matches: 6. The CDR3 totals 16 residues. Vbeta (60) and Jbeta (13) primers were used in the PCR. Method: immunoSEQ multiplex PCR; TCRdb's copy keeps in-frame clones and lacks some. Altogether fewer than 200,000 clones are present, 68% being singletons, with the ten largest covering less than 1.5%. The receptor's source is a man aged 45-65 years in good health and CMV-seronegative. V usage is TRBV7-2 and J usage is TRBJ2-7; the match to TRBD1 covers 11 bases. The sample taken for sequencing was PBMCs. The CDR3 DNA reads as TGTGCCAGCAGCTTAGGTACCGGGACAGGGGGATACGAGCAGTACTTC. Protein product: CASSLGTGTGGYEQYF.